What follows is one T cell receptor (beta chain) and its context. Its antigen is still unknown. Assay used: immunoSEQ multiplex PCR; TCRdb lists only in-frame clones, some missing. This sample carries some 170,000 clones, about 89% of them seen once, and the ten largest clones take roughly 7%. This record comes from a study of cytomegalovirus exposure and HLA in healthy donors. Broader study findings: Listed as cytomegalovirus-associated were approximately 160 TCR beta chains. Subsequent analysis showed first-cohort TCR clusters tending to co-occur in approximately 120 validation repertoires.

This receptor was identified in a man aged 30 to 45 in good health and CMV-seropositive. Sequences were obtained from PBMCs.

The CDR3 loop reads CASSSGGTGIKYEQYF. The CDR3 DNA reads as TGTGCCAGCAGCTCGGGGGGGACAGGGATAAAATACGAGCAGTACTTC. This chain connects TRBV7-6 to TRBJ2-7; possibly TRBD1 for D (9 bases). There are 16 residues in the CDR3. CDR1 is SGHVS, CDR2 FNYEAQ, per germline. V was clipped by 4 bases and J by 4 bases, with 20 bases between them.